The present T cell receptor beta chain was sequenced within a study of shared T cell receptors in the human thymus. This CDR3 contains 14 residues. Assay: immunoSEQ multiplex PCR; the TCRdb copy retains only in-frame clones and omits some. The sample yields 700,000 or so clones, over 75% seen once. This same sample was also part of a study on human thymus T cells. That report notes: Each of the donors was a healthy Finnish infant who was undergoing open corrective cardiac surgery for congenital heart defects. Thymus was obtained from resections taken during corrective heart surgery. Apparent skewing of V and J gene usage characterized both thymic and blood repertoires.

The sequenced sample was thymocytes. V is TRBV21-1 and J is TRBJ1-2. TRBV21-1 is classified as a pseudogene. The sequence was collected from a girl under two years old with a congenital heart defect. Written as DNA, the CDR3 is TGTGCCAGCAGCAAAGGTGGGGGGGCCTATGGCTACACCTTC. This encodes CASSKGGGAYGYTF.